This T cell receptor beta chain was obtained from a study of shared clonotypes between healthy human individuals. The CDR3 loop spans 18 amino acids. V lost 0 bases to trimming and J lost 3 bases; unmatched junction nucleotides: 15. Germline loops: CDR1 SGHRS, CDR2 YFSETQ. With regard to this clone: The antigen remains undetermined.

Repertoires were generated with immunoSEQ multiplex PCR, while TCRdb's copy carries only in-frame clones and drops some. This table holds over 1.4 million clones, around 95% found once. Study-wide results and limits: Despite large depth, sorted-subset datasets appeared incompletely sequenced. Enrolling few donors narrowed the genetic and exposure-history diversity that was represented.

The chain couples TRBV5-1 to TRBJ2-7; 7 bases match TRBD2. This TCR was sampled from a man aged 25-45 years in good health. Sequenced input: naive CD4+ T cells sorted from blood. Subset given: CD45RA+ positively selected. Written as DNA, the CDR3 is TGCGCCAGCAGCTTGGCCTGGCAGATCGGACTAGGGAGCTACGAGCAGTACTTC. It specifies CASSLAWQIGLGSYEQYF.